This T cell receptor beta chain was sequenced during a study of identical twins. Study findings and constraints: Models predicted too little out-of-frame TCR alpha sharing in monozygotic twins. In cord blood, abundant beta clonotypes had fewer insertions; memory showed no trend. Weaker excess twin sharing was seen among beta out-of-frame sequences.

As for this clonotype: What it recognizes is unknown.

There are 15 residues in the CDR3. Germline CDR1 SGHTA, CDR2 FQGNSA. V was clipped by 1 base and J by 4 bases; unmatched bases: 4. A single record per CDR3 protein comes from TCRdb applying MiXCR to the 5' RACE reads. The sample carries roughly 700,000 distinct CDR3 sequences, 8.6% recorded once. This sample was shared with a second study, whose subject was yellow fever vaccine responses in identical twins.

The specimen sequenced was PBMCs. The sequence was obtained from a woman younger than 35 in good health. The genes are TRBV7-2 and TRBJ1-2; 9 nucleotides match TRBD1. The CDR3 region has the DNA TGTGCCAGCAGCTTAGAGGGACAGGGATCCTATGGCTACACCTTC. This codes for CASSLEGQGSYGYTF.